This T cell receptor (beta chain) is from a study of graft-versus-host responses after intestinal transplantation. Across the whole study: Multivisceral, liver-intestinal, or isolated intestinal transplants were performed in recipients. All of the recipients had induction that used anti-thymocyte globulin, then tacrolimus and steroids for three to four years. Study-level results: Patients with graft-donor T cell macrochimerism had high graft-versus-host to host-versus-graft clonal ratios in allografts. Recipient bone marrow held GvH clones, some seen earlier in ileum or blood.

Co-plating was performed using roughly 200,000 CFSE-labeled responder cells and roughly 200,000 irradiated, violet-dye-labeled stimulator cells. The length of the CDR3 is 15 residues. Deletions cut 3 bases from V and 0 bases from J, with 12 bases between. CDR1 SNHLY and CDR2 FYNNEI come from the germline V gene. The method was immunoSEQ multiplex PCR; TCRdb's version includes in-frame clones alone and lacks a portion of them. The sample lists about 15,000 clones, about 33% seen once, with roughly 2% in the top ten. The source material was alloreactive CD8+ T cells from a mixed lymphocyte reaction culture, sampled before intestinal transplant. Subset indicated: CFSE-low proliferating T cells sorted from approximately 6-day pre-transplant mixed lymphocyte reaction (GvH or HvG direction). This receptor was obtained from a human patient who received an intestinal transplant. V is TRBV2 and J is TRBJ2-7; D is possibly TRBD1 (5 bases). The CDR3 DNA sequence: TGTGCCAGCAGTGAGGGGCCCCTGAGCTCCTACGAGCAGTACTTC. Its translation is CASSEGPLSSYEQYF.